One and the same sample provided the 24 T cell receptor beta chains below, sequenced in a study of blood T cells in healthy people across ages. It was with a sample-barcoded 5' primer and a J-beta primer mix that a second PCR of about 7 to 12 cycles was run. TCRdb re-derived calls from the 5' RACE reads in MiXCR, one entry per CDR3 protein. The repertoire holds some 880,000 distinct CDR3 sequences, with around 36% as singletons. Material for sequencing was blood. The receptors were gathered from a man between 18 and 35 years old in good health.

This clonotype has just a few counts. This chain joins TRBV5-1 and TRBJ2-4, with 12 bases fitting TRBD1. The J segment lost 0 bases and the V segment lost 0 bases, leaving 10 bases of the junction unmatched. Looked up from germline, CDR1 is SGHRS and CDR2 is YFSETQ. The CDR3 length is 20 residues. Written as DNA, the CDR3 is TGCGCCAGCAGCTTGGCGGGACAGGGGGCGAGGGGACTAGCCAAAAACATTCAGTACTTC. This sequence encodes CASSLAGQGARGLAKNIQYF. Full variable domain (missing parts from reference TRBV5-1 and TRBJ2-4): KAGVTQTPRYLIKTRGQQVTLSCSPISGHRSVSWYQQTPGQGLQFLFEYFSETQRNKGNFPGRFSGRQFSNSRSEMNVSTLELGDSALYLCASSLAGQGARGLAKNIQYFGAGTRLSVL.

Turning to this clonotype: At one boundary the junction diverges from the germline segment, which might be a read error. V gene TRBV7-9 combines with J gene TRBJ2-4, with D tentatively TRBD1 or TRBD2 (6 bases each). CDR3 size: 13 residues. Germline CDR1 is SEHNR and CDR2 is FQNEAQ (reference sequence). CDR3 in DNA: TGTGCCAGCAGCCCGCGGGACGGGGACATTCGGTACTTC. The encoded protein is CASSPRDGDIRYF. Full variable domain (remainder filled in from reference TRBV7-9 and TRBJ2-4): DTGVSQNPRHKITKRGQNVTFRCDPISEHNRLYWYRQTLGQGPEFLTYFQNEAQLEKSRLLSDRFSAERPKGSFSTLEIQRTEQGDSAMYLCASSPRDGDIRYFGAGTRLSVL.

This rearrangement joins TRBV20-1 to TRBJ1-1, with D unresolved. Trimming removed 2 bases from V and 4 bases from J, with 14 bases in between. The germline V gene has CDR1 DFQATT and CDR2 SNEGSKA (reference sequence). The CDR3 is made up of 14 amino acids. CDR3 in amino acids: CSARPPARGTEAFF. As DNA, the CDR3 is TGCAGTGCTAGACCCCCTGCGAGAGGCACTGAAGCTTTCTTT.

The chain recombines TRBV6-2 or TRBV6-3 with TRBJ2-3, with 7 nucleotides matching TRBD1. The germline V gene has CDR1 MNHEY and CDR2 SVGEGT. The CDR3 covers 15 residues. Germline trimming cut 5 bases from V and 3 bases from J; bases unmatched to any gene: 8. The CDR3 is CASSDDRVRTDTQYF. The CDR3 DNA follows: TGTGCCAGCAGTGACGACAGGGTGCGGACAGATACGCAGTATTTT.

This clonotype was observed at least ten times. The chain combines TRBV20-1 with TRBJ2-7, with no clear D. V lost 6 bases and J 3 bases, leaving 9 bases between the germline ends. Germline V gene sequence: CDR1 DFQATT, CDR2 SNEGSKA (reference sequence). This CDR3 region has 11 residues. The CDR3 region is CSAPTFYEQYF. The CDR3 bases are TGCAGTGCCCCTACTTTCTACGAGCAGTACTTC.

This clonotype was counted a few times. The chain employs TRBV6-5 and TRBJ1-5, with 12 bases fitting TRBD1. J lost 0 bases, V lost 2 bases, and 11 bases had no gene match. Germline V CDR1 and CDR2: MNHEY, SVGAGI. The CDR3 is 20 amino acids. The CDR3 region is CASSYPTGTGGDYSNQPQHF. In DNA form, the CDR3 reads TGTGCCAGCAGTTACCCTACCGGGACAGGGGGCGATTATAGCAATCAGCCCCAGCATTTT.

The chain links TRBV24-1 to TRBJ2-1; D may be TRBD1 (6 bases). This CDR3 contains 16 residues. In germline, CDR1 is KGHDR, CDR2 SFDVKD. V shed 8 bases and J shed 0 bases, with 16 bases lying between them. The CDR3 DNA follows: TGTGCCACCAATGGTTCAGGGGAAAGCTCCTACAATGAGCAGTTCTTC. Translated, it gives CATNGSGESSYNEQFF.

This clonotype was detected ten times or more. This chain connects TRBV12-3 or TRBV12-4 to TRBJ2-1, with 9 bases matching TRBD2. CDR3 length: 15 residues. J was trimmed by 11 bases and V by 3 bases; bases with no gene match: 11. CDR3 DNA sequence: TGTGCCAGCAGTTTTCTGCGGGGGGGAAGTGCCCAGCAGTTCTTC. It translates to CASSFLRGGSAQQFF.

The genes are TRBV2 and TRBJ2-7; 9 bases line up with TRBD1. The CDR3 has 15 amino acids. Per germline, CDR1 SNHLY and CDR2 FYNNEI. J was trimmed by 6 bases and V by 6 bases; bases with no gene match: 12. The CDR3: CASRATPDRGSEQYF. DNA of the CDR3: TGTGCCAGCAGAGCGACCCCGGACAGGGGTTCCGAGCAGTACTTC.

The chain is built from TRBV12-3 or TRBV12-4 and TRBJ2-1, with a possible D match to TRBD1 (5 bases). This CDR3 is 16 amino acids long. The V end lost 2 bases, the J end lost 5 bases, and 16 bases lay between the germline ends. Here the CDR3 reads CASSLSDAGQNNEQFF. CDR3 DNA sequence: TGTGCCAGCAGTTTATCAGACGCAGGGCAGAACAATGAGCAGTTCTTC.

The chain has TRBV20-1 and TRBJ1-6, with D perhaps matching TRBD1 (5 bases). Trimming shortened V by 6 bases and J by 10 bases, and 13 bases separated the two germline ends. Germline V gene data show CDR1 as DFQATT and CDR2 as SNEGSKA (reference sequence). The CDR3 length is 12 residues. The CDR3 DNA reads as TGCAGTGCCGGGGACCTCAACTCACCCCTCCACTTT. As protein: CSAGDLNSPLHF.

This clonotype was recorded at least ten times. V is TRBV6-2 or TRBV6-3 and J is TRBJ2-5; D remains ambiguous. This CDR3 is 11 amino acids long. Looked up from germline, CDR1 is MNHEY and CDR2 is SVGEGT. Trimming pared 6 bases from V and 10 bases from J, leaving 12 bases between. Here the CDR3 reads CASRDGDHQYF. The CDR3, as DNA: TGTGCCAGCAGAGACGGAGACCACCAGTACTTC.

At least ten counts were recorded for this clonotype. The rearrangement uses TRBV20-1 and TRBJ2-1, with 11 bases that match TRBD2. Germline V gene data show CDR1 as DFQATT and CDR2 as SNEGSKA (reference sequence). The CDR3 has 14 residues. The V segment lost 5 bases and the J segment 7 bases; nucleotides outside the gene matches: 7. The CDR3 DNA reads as TGCAGTGCTGTTAGCGGGGGGGCTTGGAATGAGCAGTTCTTC. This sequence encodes CSAVSGGAWNEQFF.

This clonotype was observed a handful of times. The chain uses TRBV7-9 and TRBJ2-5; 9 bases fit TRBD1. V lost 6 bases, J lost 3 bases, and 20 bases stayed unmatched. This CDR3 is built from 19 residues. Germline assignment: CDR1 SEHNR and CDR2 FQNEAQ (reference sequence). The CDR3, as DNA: TGTGCCAGCAGGACCACTCAAAATAGACAGGGGGTCACCGAAGAGACCCAGTACTTC. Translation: CASRTTQNRQGVTEETQYF.

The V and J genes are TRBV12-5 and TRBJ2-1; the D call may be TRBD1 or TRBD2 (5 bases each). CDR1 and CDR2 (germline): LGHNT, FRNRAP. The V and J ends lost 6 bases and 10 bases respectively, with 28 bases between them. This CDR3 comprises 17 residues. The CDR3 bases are TGTGCTAGTGGGGCCTATCAACCGGGACGGGTAGGCTTGGAGCAGTTCTTC. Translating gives CASGAYQPGRVGLEQFF.

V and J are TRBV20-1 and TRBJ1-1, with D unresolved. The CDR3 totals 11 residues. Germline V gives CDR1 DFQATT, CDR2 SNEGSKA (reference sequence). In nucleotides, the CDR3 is TGCAGCGCCATCCTGAACACTGAAGCTTTCTTT. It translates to CSAILNTEAFF.

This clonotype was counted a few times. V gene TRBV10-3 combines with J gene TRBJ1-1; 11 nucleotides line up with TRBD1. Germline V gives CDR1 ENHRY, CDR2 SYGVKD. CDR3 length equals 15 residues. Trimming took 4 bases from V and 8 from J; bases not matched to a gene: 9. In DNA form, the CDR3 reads TGTGCCATCAGTGGGACAGGGGGCGAGGGTATAGAAGCTTTCTTT. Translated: CAISGTGGEGIEAFF.

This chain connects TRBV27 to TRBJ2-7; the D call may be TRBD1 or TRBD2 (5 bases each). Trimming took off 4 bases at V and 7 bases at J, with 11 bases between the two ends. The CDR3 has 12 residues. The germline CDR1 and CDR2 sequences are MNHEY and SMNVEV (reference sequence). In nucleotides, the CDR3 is TGTGCCAGCAGTTCCCCCGAGGGGGAGCAGTACTTC. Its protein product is CASSSPEGEQYF.

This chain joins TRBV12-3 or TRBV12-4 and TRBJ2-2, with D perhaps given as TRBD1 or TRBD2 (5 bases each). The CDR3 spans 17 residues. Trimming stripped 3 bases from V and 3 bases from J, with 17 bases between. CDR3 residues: CASSFGAEGYDTGELFF. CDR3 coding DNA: TGTGCCAGCAGTTTCGGGGCAGAGGGGTATGACACCGGGGAGCTGTTTTTT.

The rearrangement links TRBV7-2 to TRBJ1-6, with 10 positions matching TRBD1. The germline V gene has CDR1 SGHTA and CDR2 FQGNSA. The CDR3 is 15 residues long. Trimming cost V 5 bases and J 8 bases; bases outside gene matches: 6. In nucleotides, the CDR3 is TGTGCCAGCAGCCCCGAGGGACAGGGGTATTCACCCCTCCACTTT. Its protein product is CASSPEGQGYSPLHF.

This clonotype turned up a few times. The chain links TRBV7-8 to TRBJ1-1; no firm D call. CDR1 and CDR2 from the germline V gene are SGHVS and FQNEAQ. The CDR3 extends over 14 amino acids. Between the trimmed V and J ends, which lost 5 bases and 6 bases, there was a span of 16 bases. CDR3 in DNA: TGTGCCAGCAGCACGCTATCCCTGGCTGCTGAAGCTTTCTTT. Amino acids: CASSTLSLAAEAFF.

The CDR3 DNA reads as TGTGCCAGCAGTCCCGGGCCCCAAAAGGAAAAACTGTTTTTT. Translated: CASSPGPQKEKLFF. This sequence joins TRBV28 and TRBJ1-4; no clear D. CDR1 and CDR2 (germline): MDHEN, SYDVKM. The ends were cut back, 5 bases at V and 8 bases at J, with 15 bases in the middle. The CDR3 contains 14 residues.

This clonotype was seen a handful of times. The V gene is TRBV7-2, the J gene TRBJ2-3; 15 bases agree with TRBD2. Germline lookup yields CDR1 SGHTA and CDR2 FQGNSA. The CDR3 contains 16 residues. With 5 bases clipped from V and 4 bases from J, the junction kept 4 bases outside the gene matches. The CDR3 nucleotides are TGTGCCAGCAGCATACGGACTAGCGGGGGGGCAGATACGCAGTATTTT. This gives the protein CASSIRTSGGADTQYF.

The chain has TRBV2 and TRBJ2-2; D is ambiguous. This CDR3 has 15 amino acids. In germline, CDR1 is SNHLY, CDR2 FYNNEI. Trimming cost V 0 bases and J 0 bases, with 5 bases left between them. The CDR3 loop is CASSEAGTNTGELFF. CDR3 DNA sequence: TGTGCCAGCAGTGAAGCGGGGACGAACACCGGGGAGCTGTTTTTT.